This TCR beta chain is from a study of T-cell memory formation after mild COVID-19 (dated by TCRdb to about 2021). Broadly, across the study: Most TCR sequence clusters were specific to one of the two donors. In a couple of donors, T-cell clones that expanded and contracted after mild COVID-19 were tracked by sequencing TCRalpha and TCRbeta repertoires over time. The cohort comprised two young, previously healthy adult volunteers, one female and one male.

The CDR3 covers 14 residues, taking in both the cysteine and the phenylalanine. Only the CDR3 region is kept as DNA, spanning 42 bases read in frame from base 1. As encoded in the germline V gene, CDR1 is MNHEY while CDR2 is SVGEGT. A distance of 15 bases separates the germline ends of V and J, which lose 5 bases and 6 bases respectively. Ficoll-Paque density gradient centrifugation was the method used to isolate PBMCs. This clonotype was seen only a few times. What this receptor recognizes is not known. It has no much larger one-base neighbor in the sample; base qualities were not kept. Sequencing took place on an Illumina NovaSeq 6000. cDNA libraries for TCRalpha and TCRbeta were prepared by 5'RACE using constant-segment primers, with sample barcodes and unique molecular identifiers added. RNA was extracted from every sample with Trizol reagent. Libraries were amplified in two PCR steps, with a second sample barcode and Illumina TruSeq adapters added in the second step. Sequencing of the libraries was done on an Illumina NovaSeq, producing 2 x 150 bp paired-end reads. In the authors' own workflow: The reads were demultiplexed and collapsed into UMI-guided consensus sequences using migec v1.2.7. Using mixcr v2.1.11, UMI consensuses were aligned to TRA and TRB V and J templates and then assembled into clonotypes. Clonotypes were classified as expanded or contracted when called significant by both edgeR and NoisET, with noise models trained on biological replicates. For edgeR calls, the thresholds were a false discovery rate-adjusted p below 0.01 and a log2 fold-change of 1. As an exploratory analysis of dynamics, max-normalized trajectories of the 1000 most abundant clonotypes were examined with PCA combined with hierarchical clustering. The CD4 or CD8 phenotype of responding clones was assigned using the separately sequenced CD4+ and CD8+ repertoires. TCRdb passed the public sequencing reads through fastp at Q25 and MiXCR, retaining productive beta sequences. Under each unique CDR3 protein, matching rows form one entry showing the most common genes and DNA. TCRdb, not the authors, supplied the V and J calls. The table for this sample lists roughly 600,000 distinct CDR3 sequences; more than 15% of them were counted only once. The top ten constitute more than 10% of the sample.

The study at large found these results: The second-wave clones that peaked on day 37 were not confirmed to be SARS-CoV-2 specific. The study included only a couple of mild cases, and larger cohorts that include severe cases with pre-infection samples were judged to be necessary. Contracting CD4+ clones appeared mostly in the CM and EM memory subsets, whereas CD8+ clones were enriched in EMRA. The detection of some responding clones in pre-infection memory suggests that pre-existing cross-reactive memory T cells joined the SARS-CoV-2 response. Clones contracting from day 15 to 85 had balanced CD4/CD8 phenotypes, while a second wave expanding from day 15 to 37 was biased towards CD4+.

Rearrangement joined TRBV6-2 or TRBV6-3 to TRBJ2-3, with the D gene too uncertain to name. The source material was PBMCs or a T cell subset sorted from them (not recorded which). This sequence originates from an adult woman who had mild COVID-19 (a few samples of this study predate the infection). The sample titles of this study are shuffled in the database, so cell type and time point are left out; the donor was told from shared clones. The CDR3 region reads CASSTLGRVDTQYF. The DNA is as follows: TGTGCCAGCAGTACCCTCGGTCGGGTGGATACGCAGTATTTT.